This T cell receptor (beta chain) was retrieved from a study of cytomegalovirus exposure and HLA in healthy donors. 60 Vbeta and 13 Jbeta primers were used in PCR. Profiling relied on immunoSEQ multiplex PCR, and the TCRdb table lists in-frame clones only, not all of them. The profile shows roughly 80,000 clones, roughly 80% of them singletons. The CDR3 loop spans 15 amino acids. CDR1 and CDR2 (germline): SGDLS, YYNGEE. V gave up 0 bases and J gave up 4 bases; unmatched junction bases: 1. As for this clone: Its antigen is unidentified.

General observations from the study: Cytomegalovirus status, reportedly, was diagnosed with high specificity and sensitivity by the classifier. What was likely a sequencing artifact was a cluster of highly shared sequence variants. Later genetic work tied a missense DCLRE1C variant to beta-chain V and J trimming. Common viral pathogens (according to a later analysis) appeared linked to several of the most significant clusters.

The chain links TRBV9 to TRBJ2-1; 10 bases agree with TRBD2. The sequenced material came from PBMCs. The receptor was derived from a middle-aged woman in good health and CMV-seronegative. CDR3 in DNA: TGTGCCAGCAGCGTAGGGACTAGCGGATACAATGAGCAGTTCTTC. Its translation: CASSVGTSGYNEQFF. The whole variable domain, filled in from reference TRBV9 and TRBJ2-1, reads DSGVTQTPKHLITATGQRVTLRCSPRSGDLSVYWYQQSLDQGLQFLIQYYNGEERAKGNILERFSAQQFPDLHSELNLSSLELGDSALYFCASSVGTSGYNEQFFGPGTRLTVL.